A selection of T cell receptor beta chains follows, all from one sample in a study of T cells in Graves' hyperthyroidism and ophthalmopathy. TCRdb re-derived calls from the multiplex PCR reads in MiXCR, one entry per CDR3 protein. Among 370,000 or so distinct CDR3 sequences listed, approximately 12% were seen once. Input material: blood. The receptor set was obtained from a man aged 25 to 45 with Graves' hyperthyroidism that later progressed to Graves' ophthalmopathy. Each CDR3 is given with its conserved first and last residue. Each record gives: D gene, V gene, clone size, J gene, CDR3 protein, CDR3 DNA. The D gene is left open where the match is weak. Size tells how often a clone was seen (once, few, many) or the class of an expanded clone, and some rows leave it out.

TRBD1	TRBV7-6	NA	TRBJ2-1	CASSLADRGVNEQLF	TGTGCCAGCAGCTTAGCGGACAGGGGGGTGAATGAGCAGCTCTTC
NA	TRBV5-1	many	TRBJ2-1	CASSLLQGSSYNEQFF	TGCGCCAGCAGCTTGCTACAGGGTAGCTCCTACAATGAGCAGTTCTTC
NA	TRBV7-2	many	TRBJ1-2	CASSPSTANYGYTF	TGTGCCAGCAGCCCATCGACAGCTAACTATGGCTACACCTTC
TRBD1	TRBV12-3/TRBV12-4	many	TRBJ1-2	CASSLGGRQGAQNGYTF	TGTGCCAGCAGTTTAGGGGGGAGACAGGGGGCGCAGAATGGCTACACCTTC
TRBD1	TRBV19	NA	TRBJ2-7	CASSGVTRDRPYEQYF	TGTGCCAGTAGTGGGGTAACTCGGGACAGGCCCTACGAGCAGTACTTC
TRBD1	TRBV6-1	few	TRBJ1-2	CASRRQGNGYTF	TGTGCCAGCAGGAGACAGGGGAATGGCTACACCTTC
NA	TRBV12-3/TRBV12-4	NA	TRBJ2-5	CASGFRRVVETQYF	TGTGCCAGCGGTTTCCGCAGGGTGGTGGAGACCCAGTACTTC
TRBD1	TRBV9	many	TRBJ2-1	CASSVGTGGYYNEQFF	TGTGCCAGCAGCGTCGGGACAGGGGGATACTACAATGAGCAGTTCTTC
NA	TRBV5-1	NA	TRBJ2-2	CASSLWRSAGLGGELFF	TGCGCCAGCAGCTTGTGGAGGTCGGCAGGACTGGGCGGGGAGCTGTTTTTT
NA	TRBV5-1	NA	TRBJ2-7	CASSLNLLYEQYF	TGCGCCAGCAGCTTGAATCTTTTATACGAGCAGTACTTC
NA	TRBV30	many	TRBJ2-2	CAWSVIGDGELFF	TGTGCCTGGAGTGTAATAGGGGACGGGGAGCTGTTTTTT
NA	TRBV25-1	NA	TRBJ1-2	CASSDSRGTVTNYGYTF	TGTGCCAGCAGTGACTCAAGGGGCACCGTTACTAACTATGGCTACACCTTC
NA	TRBV7-2	many	TRBJ2-7	CASSLAQGPSYEQYF	TGTGCCAGCAGCTTAGCCCAGGGACCGAGCTACGAGCAGTACTTC
TRBD2	TRBV2	many	TRBJ2-7	CASSESGTSGGTYEQYF	TGTGCCAGCAGTGAATCCGGGACTAGCGGGGGAACCTACGAGCAGTACTTC
NA	TRBV7-3	NA	TRBJ2-5	CASSPVGRGGETQYF	TGTGCCAGCAGCCCCGTTGGCAGGGGAGGAGAGACCCAGTACTTC
TRBD2	TRBV28	many	TRBJ2-3	CTCASGGAADTQYF	TGTACTTGTGCCAGCGGGGGGGCGGCAGATACGCAGTATTTT
NA	TRBV5-1	few	TRBJ1-3	CASSEGSGNTIYF	TGCGCCAGCAGCGAGGGTTCTGGAAACACCATATATTTT
NA	TRBV2	many	TRBJ1-6	CASTSSGPSSYNSPLHF	TGTGCCAGCACTTCCAGCGGGCCGAGCTCCTATAATTCACCCCTCCACTTT
TRBD1	TRBV7-2	many	TRBJ2-3	CASSKGQAQGLGPQYF	TGTGCCAGCAGCAAGGGACAGGCCCAGGGGCTAGGGCCGCAGTATTTT
NA	TRBV6-1	NA	TRBJ2-2	CASSDNAASTKLTNTGELFF	TGTGCCAGCAGTGATAATGCAGCATCTACCAAACTAACGAACACCGGGGAGCTGTTTTTT
NA	TRBV7-9	many	TRBJ2-7	CASSLEGNEQYF	TGTGCCAGCAGCTTAGAAGGGAACGAGCAGTACTTC
TRBD1	TRBV2	many	TRBJ2-5	CASSGDRAETQYF	TGTGCCAGCAGTGGGGACAGGGCAGAGACCCAGTACTTC
NA	TRBV6-1	many	TRBJ2-1	CASSTPRRAGAIYYNEQFF	TGTGCCAGCAGTACCCCGAGGAGGGCGGGGGCGATCTACTACAATGAGCAGTTCTTC
NA	TRBV14	NA	TRBJ1-6	CASSQPGTFSPLHF	TGTGCCAGCAGCCAGCCCGGGACTTTTTCACCCCTCCACTTT
TRBD1	TRBV27	many	TRBJ1-6	CASSFHRGLNSPLHF	TGTGCCAGCAGTTTTCACAGGGGGCTGAATTCACCCCTCCACTTT
NA	TRBV12-3/TRBV12-4	many	TRBJ1-1	CASDRFLNTEAFF	TGTGCCAGCGATAGATTTTTGAACACTGAAGCTTTCTTT
NA	TRBV7-8	many	TRBJ2-1	CASSPRGRGFYNEQFF	TGTGCCAGCAGCCCCCGGGGGCGGGGTTTCTACAATGAGCAGTTCTTC
TRBD1	TRBV7-2	NA	TRBJ1-1	CASSLGRKGAKSTEALF	TGTGCCAGCAGCTTAGGTCGTAAGGGGGCGAAGAGTACTGAAGCTCTCTTT
NA	TRBV24-1	NA	TRBJ2-2	CATSDIQGTGELFF	TGTGCCACCAGTGATATACAGGGTACCGGGGAGCTGTTTTTT
NA	TRBV20-1	many	TRBJ2-7	CSAVWAEQYF	TGCAGTGCCGTTTGGGCCGAGCAGTACTTC
NA	TRBV28	NA	TRBJ1-1	CASGAGQGLIEAFF	TGTGCCAGCGGGGCCGGACAAGGACTCATTGAAGCTTTCTTT
NA	TRBV10-3	NA	TRBJ2-5	CAISLRAQETQYF	TGTGCCATCAGCCTAAGGGCCCAAGAGACCCAGTACTTC
TRBD1	TRBV6-1	NA	TRBJ1-2	CAISESGTGVFGGYGYAF	TGTGCCATCAGTGAGTCCGGGACAGGGGTATTTGGTGGCTATGGCTACGCCTTC
TRBD1	TRBV12-3/TRBV12-4	many	TRBJ2-3	CASTRDRGGDTQYF	TGTGCCAGTACACGCGACAGGGGAGGCGATACGCAGTATTTT
TRBD1	TRBV2	many	TRBJ1-2	CASSGIGTGGAGGYGYTF	TGTGCCAGCAGTGGAATCGGGACAGGGGGCGCAGGAGGCTATGGCTACACCTTC
TRBD1	TRBV6-1	many	TRBJ1-1	CASSEVDRGLENTEAFF	TGTGCCAGCAGTGAAGTGGACAGGGGGTTGGAGAACACTGAAGCTTTCTTT
TRBD2	TRBV12-3/TRBV12-4	few	TRBJ2-3	CASTEGGSGADTQYF	TGTGCCAGCACTGAGGGTGGTAGCGGGGCAGATACGCAGTATTTT
TRBD1	TRBV7-8	many	TRBJ2-1	CASTTPFLGTGGTEQFF	TGTGCCAGCACCACTCCGTTCCTCGGGACAGGGGGCACTGAGCAGTTCTTC
NA	TRBV29-1	NA	TRBJ2-2	CSVAGGFGELFF	TGCAGCGTGGCCGGGGGCTTCGGGGAGCTGTTTTTT
TRBD2	TRBV27	NA	TRBJ2-1	CASSQNSGGRHNEQFF	TGTGCCAGCAGTCAGAATAGCGGGGGGCGACACAATGAGCAGTTCTTC
NA	TRBV28	many	TRBJ2-7	CASRQFYEQYF	TGTGCCAGCCGACAATTCTACGAGCAGTACTTC
NA	TRBV12-5	many	TRBJ1-3	CASGFYNTFSGNTIYF	TGTGCTAGTGGTTTTTATAACACCTTCTCTGGAAACACCATATATTTT
NA	TRBV3-1	NA	TRBJ2-7	CASRREKGEQYF	TGTGCCAGCAGACGGGAGAAGGGCGAGCAGTACTTC
TRBD1	TRBV5-5	many	TRBJ1-1	CASSLGATGATEAFF	TGTGCCAGCAGCTTGGGGGCGACAGGGGCAACTGAAGCTTTCTTT
NA	TRBV11-2	many	TRBJ1-3	CASSLDRASGNTIYF	TGTGCCAGCAGCTTAGACCGGGCCTCTGGAAACACCATATATTTT
NA	TRBV20-1	many	TRBJ1-1	CSAGRGLEAFF	TGCAGTGCTGGGCGGGGCCTAGAAGCTTTCTTT
NA	TRBV28	many	TRBJ1-1	CASNSWEAFF	TGTGCCAGCAATTCGTGGGAGGCTTTCTTT
NA	TRBV27	many	TRBJ1-5	CASSFLGNEGQPQHF	TGTGCCAGCAGTTTTTTAGGGAATGAGGGTCAGCCCCAGCATTTT
TRBD1	TRBV7-8	few	TRBJ1-6	CASTPGTAENSPLHF	TGTGCCAGCACCCCCGGGACAGCGGAGAATTCACCCCTCCACTTT
NA	TRBV5-6	few	TRBJ1-2	CASSDGQPTYGYTF	TGTGCCAGCAGTGATGGACAGCCAACGTATGGCTACACCTTC
NA	TRBV6-1	NA	TRBJ2-2	CASSSTPGVAGELFF	TGTGCCAGCAGTTCCACCCCAGGGGTGGCCGGGGAGCTGTTTTTT
NA	TRBV7-3	NA	TRBJ1-1	CASSLMVGGGENTEAFF	TGTGCCAGCAGCTTAATGGTTGGGGGGGGGGAGAACACTGAAGCTTTCTTT
NA	TRBV2	many	TRBJ2-3	CASSEARLTDTQYF	TGTGCCAGCAGTGAAGCGCGGTTGACAGATACGCAGTATTTT
NA	TRBV19	few	TRBJ1-1	CASSDPGPMNTEAFF	TGTGCCAGTAGTGATCCGGGACCCATGAACACTGAAGCTTTCTTT